What follows are 30 T cell receptor beta chains derived from one specimen sequenced in a study of blood T cell repertoires in COVID-19. Using immunoSEQ multiplex PCR, the repertoire was profiled, and TCRdb retains in-frame clones only, with some absent. Of just over 200,000 clones in the sample, about nine tenths are singletons; the top ten hold roughly 5.7%. The sample was peripheral blood. The receptors here all came from a man at least 80 years old with acute or convalescent COVID-19.

The chain couples TRBV30 to TRBJ2-2; TRBD1 might be the D (6 bases). The CDR3 spans 13 residues. The V gene's germline CDR1 is GTSNPN and CDR2 SVGIG (reference sequence). The V gene lost 6 bases and the J gene lost 7 bases, with 15 bases spanning the gap. The CDR3 here is CACGPQGHGELFF. CDR3 in DNA: TGTGCCTGTGGGCCACAGGGCCACGGGGAGCTGTTTTTT. Drawing the rest from reference TRBV30 and TRBJ2-2, the complete variable domain is SQTIHQWPATLVQPVGSPLSLECTVEGTSNPNLYWYRQAAGRGLQLLFYSVGIGQISSEVPQNLSASRPQDRQFILSSKKLLLSDSGFYLCACGPQGHGELFFGEGSRLTVL.

The chain links TRBV19 to TRBJ2-3, with 7 bases that match TRBD2. Germline-derived CDR1 and CDR2 are LNHDA and SQIVND (reference sequence). Trimming removed 5 bases from V and 6 bases from J; junction bases left unmatched: 5. The CDR3 covers 13 residues. CDR3: CASSYSGSDTQYF. The CDR3 region has the DNA TGTGCCAGTAGTTATAGCGGGTCGGATACGCAGTATTTT.

With regard to this clone: The same CDR3 can be traced to other DNA sequences in this sample. This chain links TRBV5-1 with TRBJ1-1; weak D call: TRBD1 (6 bases). V was clipped by 2 bases and J by 2 bases, with 10 bases between them. CDR3 size: 14 residues. Germline V gene sequence: CDR1 SGHRS, CDR2 YFSETQ. The CDR3 coding sequence is TGCGCCAGCAGCTTCGGACAGACAAACACTGAAGCTTTCTTT. It is translated as CASSFGQTNTEAFF.

CDR3 amino acids: CATVSGSMIPGELFF. The CDR3 DNA reads as TGTGCCACCGTTTCCGGGTCCATGATCCCCGGGGAGCTGTTTTTT. The genes are TRBV11-2 and TRBJ2-2; unclear D gene. Trimming cost V 10 bases and J 6 bases, with 21 bases left between them. The CDR3 is 15 residues long. From germline, CDR1 is SGHAT and CDR2 FQNNGV.

The chain is built from TRBV3-1 (or the pseudogene TRBV3-2) and TRBJ1-5; TRBD1 matches at 8 bases. The CDR3 extends over 14 amino acids. Trimming took 5 bases from V and 4 from J; bases not matched to a gene: 4. Germline lookup yields CDR1 LGHDT and CDR2 YNNKEL (reference sequence). DNA of the CDR3: TGTGCCAGCAGCGACAGACAGGGGAATCAGCCCCAGCATTTT. Its protein product is CASSDRQGNQPQHF.

This chain uses TRBV28 with TRBJ2-2; D unresolved. Germline V gene sequence: CDR1 MDHEN, CDR2 SYDVKM. The CDR3 is 17 amino acids. Trimming removed 5 bases from V and 5 bases from J, with 21 bases in between. CDR3 loop: CASSLSSRGRGTGELFF. DNA for the CDR3: TGTGCCAGCAGTCTCTCCTCCCGAGGCCGCGGTACCGGGGAGCTGTTTTTT. The entire variable domain, with the rest obtained from reference TRBV28 and TRBJ2-2, is as follows: DVKVTQSSRYLVKRTGEKVFLECVQDMDHENMFWYRQDPGLGLRLIYFSYDVKMKEKGDIPEGYSVSREKKERFSLILESASTNQTSMYLCASSLSSRGRGTGELFFGEGSRLTVL.

This clone was counted a few times. The J gene is TRBJ1-2, the V gene TRBV19; 10 bases agree with TRBD1. Germline V gene data show CDR1 as LNHDA and CDR2 as SQIVND (reference sequence). With 5 bases clipped from V and 8 bases from J, the junction kept 5 bases outside the gene matches. The CDR3 has 13 amino acids. DNA for the CDR3: TGTGCCAGTAGTGTGACAGGGGGCTGGGGCTACACCTTC. Residues: CASSVTGGWGYTF.

The chain carries TRBV4-1 and TRBJ2-7, with 7 bases aligning to TRBD1. The CDR3 has 14 residues. The V gene end was trimmed by 6 bases and the J gene end by 2 bases; junction bases not matched to a gene: 7. The V gene's germline CDR1 is MGHRA and CDR2 YSYEKL. CDR3 amino acids: CASRAEQGPYEQYF. The CDR3 coding sequence is TGCGCCAGCAGGGCGGAACAGGGGCCCTACGAGCAGTACTTC.

The gene calls are TRBV19 and TRBJ2-2; D is undetermined. V lost 8 bases, J lost 1 base, and 17 bases lay in between. The CDR3 is made up of 16 amino acids. Germline V CDR1 and CDR2: LNHDA, SQIVND (reference sequence). The CDR3 protein is CASLARGSRNTGELFF. The CDR3, as DNA: TGTGCCAGTTTGGCTCGCGGAAGTCGGAACACCGGGGAGCTGTTTTTT. Together with reference TRBV19 and TRBJ2-2, the CDR3 gives the full variable domain: DGGITQSPKYLFRKEGQNVTLSCEQNLNHDAMYWYRQDPGQGLRLIYYSQIVNDFQKGDIAEGYSVSREKKESFPLTVTSAQKNPTAFYLCASLARGSRNTGELFFGEGSRLTVL.

The chain employs TRBV6-4 and TRBJ2-2, with D possibly being TRBD2 (5 bases). Germline CDR1 is MRHNA and CDR2 is SNTAGT. The CDR3 spans 13 residues. V gave up 7 bases and J gave up 2 bases, with 8 bases separating them. Here the CDR3 reads CASKRGNTGELFF. CDR3 DNA sequence: TGTGCCAGCAAACGGGGAAACACCGGGGAGCTGTTTTTT.

CDR3 amino acids: CASSIRLSSYNEQFF. CDR3 coding DNA: TGTGCCAGTAGTATCAGGCTGAGCTCCTACAATGAGCAGTTCTTC. This chain links TRBV19 with TRBJ2-1; unclear D gene. The germline gives CDR1 LNHDA, CDR2 SQIVND (reference sequence). This CDR3 region has 15 residues. V lost 3 bases to trimming and J lost 0 bases, with 9 bases between them.

The chain has TRBV5-1 and TRBJ1-1; tentative D call: TRBD1 (5 bases). Germline values: CDR1 SGHRS, CDR2 YFSETQ. With 0 bases removed from V and 4 bases from J, the gap between germline ends came to 13 bases. CDR3 size: 15 residues. The CDR3 DNA sequence: TGCGCCAGCAGCTTGGTATATAAGGGGCTCACTGAAGCTTTCTTT. Translated: CASSLVYKGLTEAFF.

The rearrangement joins TRBV2 to TRBJ2-2; D possibly corresponds to TRBD1 (6 bases). V was trimmed by 0 bases and J by 1 base, leaving 15 bases between them. The CDR3 has 18 amino acids. Germline V gene lookup returns CDR1 SNHLY and CDR2 FYNNEI. The CDR3 coding sequence is TGTGCCAGCAGTGAAGCGGTGCCCGGGACAAAGAACACCGGGGAGCTGTTTTTT. Translating it yields CASSEAVPGTKNTGELFF.

The genes are TRBV28 and TRBJ1-2; 10 nucleotides match TRBD1. Germline assignment: CDR1 MDHEN and CDR2 SYDVKM. Losses at the gene ends were 2 bases for V and 2 bases for J; bases not matched to a gene: 5. The CDR3 has 16 amino acids. As DNA, the CDR3 is TGTGCCAGCAGTTTAGGGACAGGGGCGGGAAACTATGGCTACACCTTC. It encodes CASSLGTGAGNYGYTF.

The chain carries TRBV18 and TRBJ2-2; 7 bases map to TRBD1. Trimming took 4 bases from V and 1 from J; bases not matched to a gene: 3. The CDR3 contains 15 residues. Germline V CDR1 and CDR2: KGHSH, LQKENI. CDR3 in DNA: TGTGCCAGCTCACTTGGGACAGTGAACACCGGGGAGCTGTTTTTT. Residues: CASSLGTVNTGELFF.

The chain is built from TRBV19 and TRBJ1-1; D not certain. V was shortened by 7 bases and J by 1 base, with 13 bases between the two germline ends. There are 14 residues in the CDR3. From germline, CDR1 is LNHDA and CDR2 SQIVND (reference sequence). DNA of the CDR3: TGTGCCAGTATATTGGAGGGCACGAACACTGAAGCTTTCTTT. Its translation is CASILEGTNTEAFF.

The CDR3 spells CASSSGELGGNTGELFF. DNA for the CDR3: TGTGCCAGCAGCTCAGGGGAGCTAGGGGGCAACACCGGGGAGCTGTTTTTT. The chain has TRBV7-8 and TRBJ2-2, with 7 nucleotides matching TRBD1. Germline V lookup: CDR1 SGHVS, CDR2 FQNEAQ. V trimming: 4 bases; J trimming: 2 bases; junction bases outside the gene matches: 10. The CDR3 has 17 residues.

The rearrangement links TRBV5-4 to TRBJ1-3, with 9 bases fitting TRBD1. This CDR3 has 15 residues. The J segment lost 0 bases and the V segment lost 4 bases, leaving 2 bases of the junction unmatched. Germline V gives CDR1 SGHNT, CDR2 YYREEE (reference sequence). The CDR3 region has the DNA TGTGCCAGCAGCCCGACAGGGGGCTCTGGAAACACCATATATTTT. Translating gives CASSPTGGSGNTIYF.

CDR3 amino acids: CASSPRSLGTGRDNEQFF. Written as DNA, the CDR3 is TGTGCCAGCAGCCCCAGGAGCCTCGGGACAGGGCGCGACAATGAGCAGTTCTTC. The V gene is TRBV7-2, the J gene TRBJ2-1, with TRBD1 matching over 9 bases. This CDR3 contains 18 residues. The germline V gene has CDR1 SGHTA and CDR2 FQGNSA. The junction had 16 bases not matched to a gene; V was cut back by 5 bases and J by 5 bases.

The V call is TRBV10-3, the J call TRBJ2-3, with D maybe TRBD2 (6 bases). Germline V gives CDR1 ENHRY, CDR2 SYGVKD. The length of the CDR3 is 13 residues. V was cut by 10 bases and J by 4 bases, with 15 bases left in between. This chain's CDR3 is CATTWAGSDTQYF. In nucleotides, the CDR3 is TGTGCCACCACCTGGGCGGGATCAGATACGCAGTATTTT.

The chain couples TRBV5-8 to TRBJ2-5; weak D call: TRBD1 (5 bases). From germline, CDR1 is SGHTS and CDR2 YDEGEE. The V end was cut by 3 bases, the J end by 0 bases, with 9 bases between. The CDR3 consists of 14 residues. The DNA for the CDR3 is TGTGCCAGCAGCTCCGACAGCAACCAAGAGACCCAGTACTTC. It translates to CASSSDSNQETQYF.

The chain couples TRBV27 to TRBJ2-7; TRBD2 matches 7 bases. The CDR3 runs 14 residues. Germline assignment: CDR1 MNHEY and CDR2 SMNVEV (reference sequence). V lost 3 bases and J lost 6; bases outside the gene matches: 8. The CDR3 DNA is TGTGCCAGCAGTTTCGGACTAGGGAGTACCGAGCAGTACTTC. It encodes CASSFGLGSTEQYF.

The chain combines TRBV5-5 with TRBJ2-7; a possible D gene is TRBD1 (6 bases). V gave up 4 bases and J gave up 4 bases, with 21 bases separating them. This CDR3 is 16 amino acids long. Germline assignment: CDR1 SGHKS and CDR2 YYEKEE (reference sequence). The CDR3 region has the DNA TGTGCCAGCAGCCTGAGCAGGGGCGGTGGATCTTACGAGCAGTACTTC. This translates into CASSLSRGGGSYEQYF.

In nucleotides, the CDR3 is TGTGCCAGCAGTTACTCAGGGACAGGCCTTCCCAATCAGCCCCAGCATTTT. As protein: CASSYSGTGLPNQPQHF. The chain uses TRBV6-2 or TRBV6-3 and TRBJ1-5; 8 bases map to TRBD1. Per germline, CDR1 MNHEY and CDR2 SVGEGT. V gave up 0 bases and J gave up 3 bases; unmatched junction bases: 7. CDR3 length: 17 residues.

CDR3 residues: CASSLGGSGSYNEQFF. In DNA form, the CDR3 reads TGCGCCAGCAGCTTGGGTGGGAGCGGATCCTACAATGAGCAGTTCTTC. The chain employs TRBV5-1 and TRBJ2-1; D might be TRBD2 (5 bases). Trimming shortened V by 0 bases and J by 1 base, and 11 bases separated the two germline ends. Germline V CDR1 and CDR2: SGHRS, YFSETQ. The CDR3 extends over 16 amino acids.

This rearrangement joins TRBV7-8 to TRBJ1-2; D is ambiguous. V lost 5 bases to trimming and J lost 8 bases, with 15 bases between them. In germline, CDR1 is SGHVS, CDR2 FQNEAQ. This CDR3 is built from 13 residues. The CDR3 is CASSPGAGGGYTF. In DNA, the CDR3 is TGTGCCAGCAGCCCAGGCGCAGGAGGAGGCTACACCTTC.

The chain has TRBV24-1 and TRBJ1-1; possibly TRBD1 for D (5 bases). In germline, CDR1 is KGHDR, CDR2 SFDVKD. CDR3 length equals 15 residues. The V end lost 7 bases, the J end lost 5 bases, and 19 bases lay between the germline ends. DNA of the CDR3: TGTGCCACCAGAGCGCCAGGGACTGAACGGACTGAAGCTTTCTTT. It codes for CATRAPGTERTEAFF.

This chain's CDR3 is CATSDTQGAGNQPQHF. The CDR3 nucleotides are TGTGCCACCAGTGACACCCAGGGGGCCGGCAATCAGCCCCAGCATTTT. This rearrangement joins TRBV24-1 to TRBJ1-5; 8 bases are shared with TRBD1. Trimming took 4 bases from V and 2 from J; bases not matched to a gene: 6. Per the germline V gene, CDR1 is KGHDR and CDR2 is SFDVKD. The CDR3 is 16 amino acids.

The rearrangement links TRBV6-5 to TRBJ2-7, with 9 bases lining up with TRBD1. J was trimmed by 5 bases and V by 5 bases; bases with no gene match: 4. The CDR3 loop spans 13 amino acids. Germline CDR1 and CDR2: MNHEY and SVGAGI. CDR3 residues: CASSRTGVHEQYV. CDR3 nucleotides: TGTGCCAGCAGTCGGACAGGGGTCCACGAGCAGTACGTC.

This clone was seen a single time. The genes are TRBV24-1 and TRBJ2-3, with 9 nucleotides matching TRBD1. V shed 3 bases and J 2 bases; nucleotides not matched to a gene: 8. Germline V gene sequence: CDR1 KGHDR, CDR2 SFDVKD. There are 17 residues in the CDR3. The CDR3 DNA is TGTGCCACCAGTGATAATACAGGGGGCGACCACACAGATACGCAGTATTTT. As protein: CATSDNTGGDHTDTQYF.